This T cell receptor beta chain appears in the sequencing data of a study of blood T cell repertoires in COVID-19. Study-wide background: Acute and convalescent COVID-19 specimens originated in the United States, Italy and Spain. From T cells, B-cell-depleted T cells, or PBMCs came the material, which was cDNA or gDNA.

The CDR3 has 14 amino acids. Trimming removed 6 bases from V and 6 bases from J; junction bases left unmatched: 7. Per germline, CDR1 KGHDR and CDR2 SFDVKD. Authors' methods: Reference gene primer amplification gave nucleated cell count estimates. Sequenced by immunoSEQ multiplex PCR; TCRdb stores in-frame clones only, minus some. The V and J calls and clone size were taken over from that table, and D and trimming were inferred from the DNA. The sample yields 90,000 to 120,000 clones, more than 90% seen once. The rearrangement uses TRBV24-1 and TRBJ2-7; 10 nucleotides line up with TRBD2. The clonotype originates from a man in his 70s with acute or convalescent COVID-19. The source material was peripheral blood. The CDR3 here is CATSHPSGSTEQYF. Written as DNA, the CDR3 is TGTGCCACCAGTCACCCTAGCGGGAGTACCGAGCAGTACTTC.